This TCR beta chain came from a study of Graves' ophthalmopathy and Graves' hyperthyroidism. There are 16 residues in the CDR3. From germline, CDR1 is KGHDR and CDR2 SFDVKD. V lost 3 bases and J lost 3, with 16 bases in between. This clonotype was seen repeatedly, ten times or more. All donors with ophthalmopathy were recorded as having moderate-to-severe activity, CAS ≥3, NOSPECS ≥4 and a duration under 3 months. Exclusion covered patients with other autoimmune diseases or uncontrolled infections (as well as pregnancy or lactation). Establishment of the diagnosis relied upon clinical symptoms, serum thyroxine, TRAb, thyroid ultrasound and orbital computed tomography. As the starting material, over 9 ml of fresh peripheral blood yielded the PBMCs. Researchers took RNA transcripts and amplified TCR beta CDR3 regions from them. Following a first-round RT-PCR that used HTBI primers, a second-round multiplex PCR was carried out. TCRdb re-called the multiplex PCR reads with MiXCR, one entry per CDR3 protein. The sample has about 240,000 distinct CDR3 sequences; 40% to 50% are singletons.

The rearrangement uses TRBV24-1 and TRBJ1-2; a possible D gene is TRBD1 (5 bases). The sequenced sample was peripheral blood. The sequence came from an adult man with Graves' ophthalmopathy. The CDR3 coding sequence is TGTGCCACCAGTGATGGCCCAGGGACGGAGCACTATGGCTACACCTTC. Protein: CATSDGPGTEHYGYTF.